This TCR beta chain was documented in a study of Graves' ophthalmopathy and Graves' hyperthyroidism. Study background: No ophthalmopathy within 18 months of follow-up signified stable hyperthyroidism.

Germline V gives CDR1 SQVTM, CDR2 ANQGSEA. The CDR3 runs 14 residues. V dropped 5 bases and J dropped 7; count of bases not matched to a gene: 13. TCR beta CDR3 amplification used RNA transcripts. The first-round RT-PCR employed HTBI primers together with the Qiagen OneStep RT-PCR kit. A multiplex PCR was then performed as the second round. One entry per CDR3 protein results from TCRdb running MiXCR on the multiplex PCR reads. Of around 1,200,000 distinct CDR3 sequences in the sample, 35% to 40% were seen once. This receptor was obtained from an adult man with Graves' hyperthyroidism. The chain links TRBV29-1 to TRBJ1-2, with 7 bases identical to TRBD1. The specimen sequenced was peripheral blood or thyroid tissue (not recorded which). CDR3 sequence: CSVYSFGTASGYTF. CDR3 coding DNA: TGCAGCGTTTACAGCTTTGGGACAGCCTCTGGCTACACCTTC.